This TCR beta chain is drawn from a study of T-cell memory formation after mild COVID-19. Study conclusions and caveats: Prior to infection, memory already included some responding clones, suggesting cross-reactive memory joined.

This clonotype was seen many times. Antigen unknown. The V and J ends lost 2 bases and 4 bases respectively, with 8 bases between them. The CDR3 covers 13 residues. The germline V gene encodes CDR1 SEHNR and CDR2 FQNEAQ (reference sequence). Each CDR3 protein gets one entry after TCRdb re-called the 5' RACE reads with MiXCR. This table holds a few hundred thousand distinct CDR3 sequences, more than 20% found once. This TCR was recovered from a man aged 18 to 29 who had mild COVID-19 (a few samples of this study predate the infection). Cell type and time point are not known. Sequencing used PBMCs or a T cell subset sorted from them (not recorded which). The rearrangement links TRBV7-9 to TRBJ1-2; D is perhaps TRBD1 (5 bases). The CDR3 reads CASSLRGGYGYTF. In nucleotides, the CDR3 is TGTGCCAGCAGCTTAAGGGGCGGCTATGGCTACACCTTC.